The 32 T cell receptor beta chains below all came from one sample that was sequenced in a study of PD-L1 blockade in urothelial cancer. Profiling relied on immunoSEQ multiplex PCR, and the TCRdb table lists in-frame clones only, not all of them. The sample records 32,000 or so clones, 84% being singletons. The time point here: pretreatment peripheral blood. Sequencing was performed on PBMCs, taken around atezolizumab (anti-PD-L1) treatment. These receptors were obtained from a man aged 60 to 75 with urothelial cancer.

The chain combines TRBV4-2 with TRBJ2-5, with D possibly TRBD1 on 7 matching bases. The CDR3 runs to 18 residues. CDR1 LGHNA and CDR2 YNFKEQ come from the germline V gene. Trimming cost V 4 bases and J 7 bases, with 28 bases left between them. CDR3 loop: CASSRDPGGSTAGGTQYF. The CDR3 DNA follows: TGTGCCAGCAGCCGGGACCCCGGGGGATCGACCGCAGGGGGGACCCAGTACTTC.

The chain recombines TRBV18 with TRBJ2-7; 9 bases agree with TRBD2. With 0 bases clipped from V and 3 bases from J, the junction kept 6 bases outside the gene matches. Looked up from germline, CDR1 is KGHSH and CDR2 is LQKENI. The CDR3 runs to 16 residues. The CDR3 DNA is TGTGCCAGCTCACCACCAAACGGGACTAGCTACTACGAGCAGTACTTC. It is translated as CASSPPNGTSYYEQYF.

This clone was picked up a small number of times. This chain connects TRBV29-1 to TRBJ2-1; D might be TRBD2 (5 bases). Germline V lookup: CDR1 SQVTM, CDR2 ANQGSEA. The ends were cut back, 4 bases at V and 9 bases at J, with 13 bases in the middle. CDR3 length equals 12 residues. The DNA for the CDR3 is TGCAGCGTTGGGGAGTCGGGCGGTGAGCAGTTCTTC. It encodes CSVGESGGEQFF.

This clone turned up a few times. The rearrangement links TRBV29-1 to TRBJ1-4, with no clear D. With 7 bases removed from V and 6 bases from J, the gap between germline ends came to 6 bases. The CDR3 runs to 10 residues. Germline values: CDR1 SQVTM, CDR2 ANQGSEA. CDR3 nucleotides: TGCAGCGCTCGGGATGAAAAACTGTTTTTT. Translated, it gives CSARDEKLFF.

V and J are TRBV28 and TRBJ1-1; 9 nucleotides line up with TRBD1. CDR3 length: 15 residues. Germline loops: CDR1 MDHEN, CDR2 SYDVKM. V shed 5 bases and J 13 bases; nucleotides not matched to a gene: 17. This chain's CDR3 is CASSHTGTGTIWGFF. The CDR3, as DNA: TGTGCCAGCAGTCACACCGGGACAGGGACCATATGGGGTTTCTTT.

The V call is TRBV7-6, the J call TRBJ2-5; 8 bases match TRBD1. CDR1 is SGHVS, CDR2 FNYEAQ, per germline. The CDR3 has 17 amino acids. V dropped 1 base and J dropped 5; count of bases not matched to a gene: 12. As DNA, the CDR3 is TGTGCCAGCAGCTTAGGTCGGACAGGGCCAGATCGGGAGACCCAGTACTTC. It is translated as CASSLGRTGPDRETQYF.

V gene TRBV7-3 combines with J gene TRBJ2-1; 8 nucleotides agree with TRBD2. J lost 5 bases, V lost 2 bases, and 5 bases had no gene match. The CDR3 is 15 residues long. Germline values: CDR1 SGHTA, CDR2 FQGTGA. CDR3 protein: CASSLQRREDNEQFF. CDR3 DNA: TGTGCCAGCAGCTTACAACGGCGGGAGGACAATGAGCAGTTCTTC.

The genes are TRBV19 and TRBJ2-6; weak D call: TRBD2 (5 bases). The CDR3 loop spans 16 amino acids. Germline CDR1 is LNHDA and CDR2 is SQIVND (reference sequence). V was trimmed by 5 bases and J by 4 bases, leaving 15 bases between them. The DNA of the CDR3 is TGTGCCAGTAGTTCTCGAGGGAGAACCGGGGCCAACGTCCTGACTTTC. Translating it yields CASSSRGRTGANVLTF.

V and J are TRBV7-9 and TRBJ2-1, with 8 positions matching TRBD2. The CDR3 is 18 residues long. The V segment lost 0 bases and the J segment 0 bases; nucleotides outside the gene matches: 7. Germline assignment: CDR1 SEHNR and CDR2 FQNEAQ (reference sequence). CDR3 DNA sequence: TGTGCCAGCAGCTTAGCGGAGTTAGCGGGAAGCTCCTACAATGAGCAGTTCTTC. It encodes CASSLAELAGSSYNEQFF.

J is TRBJ2-7 and V is TRBV5-4, with TRBD2 matching 7 bases. J gave up 3 bases and V 1 base, and 1 base lay outside the gene matches. The germline gives CDR1 SGHNT, CDR2 YYREEE (reference sequence). This CDR3 is built from 13 residues. The CDR3 DNA reads TGTGCCAGCAGCTTGAGGACTAGCTACGAGCAGTACTTC. It yields the protein CASSLRTSYEQYF. The full variable domain, with the rest looked up from reference TRBV5-4 and TRBJ2-7, is ETGVTQSPTHLIKTRGQQVTLRCSSQSGHNTVSWYQQALGQGPQFIFQYYREEENGRGNFPPRFSGLQFPNYSSELNVNALELDDSALYLCASSLRTSYEQYFGPGTRLTVT.

V is TRBV6-1 and J is TRBJ1-2; possible D gene TRBD1, 6 bases. V lost 6 bases and J lost 3, with 17 bases in between. Germline V gene data show CDR1 as MNHNS and CDR2 as SASEGT. This CDR3 region has 15 residues. Here the CDR3 DNA reads TGTGCCAGCAGGGCTAGGACAGACCCCGACTATGGCTACACCTTC. It codes for CASRARTDPDYGYTF.

This chain connects TRBV19 to TRBJ2-1, with 11 bases identical to TRBD2. CDR3 length equals 17 residues. Losses at the gene ends were 3 bases for V and 4 bases for J; bases not matched to a gene: 8. The germline V gene has CDR1 LNHDA and CDR2 SQIVND (reference sequence). The CDR3 DNA follows: TGTGCCAGTAGTATCACTAGCGGGAGTTTCCCATACAATGAGCAGTTCTTC. As protein: CASSITSGSFPYNEQFF. The full variable domain, in which reference TRBV19 and TRBJ2-1 provide the parts outside the CDR3, is DGGITQSPKYLFRKEGQNVTLSCEQNLNHDAMYWYRQDPGQGLRLIYYSQIVNDFQKGDIAEGYSVSREKKESFPLTVTSAQKNPTAFYLCASSITSGSFPYNEQFFGPGTRLTVL.

The sample holds a few counts of this clone. This chain links TRBV9 with TRBJ1-6; D unclear. Trimming removed 0 bases at V and 7 bases at J, with 5 bases between. The CDR3 runs 13 residues. Germline V CDR1 and CDR2: SGDLS, YYNGEE. The CDR3 region is CASSVVENSPLHF. Written as DNA, the CDR3 is TGTGCCAGCAGCGTAGTGGAGAATTCACCCCTCCACTTT. Together with reference TRBV9 and TRBJ1-6, the CDR3 gives the full variable domain: DSGVTQTPKHLITATGQRVTLRCSPRSGDLSVYWYQQSLDQGLQFLIQYYNGEERAKGNILERFSAQQFPDLHSELNLSSLELGDSALYFCASSVVENSPLHFGNGTRLTVT.

CDR3 amino acids: CASSLLQGKTQYF. The CDR3 DNA is TGTGCCAGCAGCTTACTGCAGGGAAAGACCCAGTACTTC. This chain connects TRBV7-8 to TRBJ2-5; possible D gene TRBD1, 5 bases. V was pared by 2 bases and J by 6 bases, with 10 bases between. This CDR3 is built from 13 residues. CDR1 is SGHVS, CDR2 FQNEAQ, per germline.

This chain joins TRBV9 and TRBJ2-3, with 7 positions matching TRBD1. The CDR3 is 16 residues long. V trimming: 0 bases; J trimming: 2 bases; junction bases outside the gene matches: 6. CDR1 is SGDLS, CDR2 YYNGEE, per germline. Written as DNA, the CDR3 is TGTGCCAGCAGCGTAGACCACAGGGGAGTCACAGATACGCAGTATTTT. It encodes CASSVDHRGVTDTQYF. Full variable domain (missing parts from reference TRBV9 and TRBJ2-3): DSGVTQTPKHLITATGQRVTLRCSPRSGDLSVYWYQQSLDQGLQFLIQYYNGEERAKGNILERFSAQQFPDLHSELNLSSLELGDSALYFCASSVDHRGVTDTQYFGPGTRLTVL.

The chain links TRBV10-3 to TRBJ2-3; 7 bases fit TRBD2. Germline values: CDR1 ENHRY, CDR2 SYGVKD. This CDR3 has 15 residues. Trimming took 8 bases from V and 2 from J; bases not matched to a gene: 10. The CDR3 DNA reads as TGTGCCATCTCTGAGTGGGAGGGGAACACAGATACGCAGTATTTT. It yields the protein CAISEWEGNTDTQYF.

The chain carries TRBV5-4 and TRBJ2-1, with 13 bases that match TRBD2. V dropped 4 bases and J dropped 9; count of bases not matched to a gene: 7. The germline CDR1 and CDR2 sequences are SGHNT and YYREEE (reference sequence). The CDR3 totals 15 residues. The chain's CDR3 is CASSLGTSGMGEQFF. In DNA form, the CDR3 reads TGTGCCAGCAGCCTCGGGACTAGCGGGATGGGTGAGCAGTTCTTC.

The V call is TRBV15, the J call TRBJ2-2; 9 bases line up with TRBD1. This CDR3 comprises 16 residues. The V gene end was trimmed by 2 bases and the J gene end by 4 bases; junction bases not matched to a gene: 5. The V gene's germline CDR1 is LNHNV and CDR2 YYDKDF (reference sequence). DNA for the CDR3: TGTGCCACCAGCAGATGGGGACAGGGTGCCACCGGGGAGCTGTTTTTT. The encoded protein is CATSRWGQGATGELFF.

This chain uses TRBV19 with TRBJ2-2, with D possibly matching TRBD2 (6 bases). With 3 bases removed from V and 3 bases from J, the gap between germline ends came to 23 bases. Per the germline V gene, CDR1 is LNHDA and CDR2 is SQIVND (reference sequence). This CDR3 has 19 amino acids. The CDR3 DNA reads as TGTGCCAGTAGTATCGCCCTCTGGGGGGTGGGCAGATACACCGGGGAGCTGTTTTTT. Protein sequence: CASSIALWGVGRYTGELFF.

This clone was detected once. The rearrangement links TRBV7-8 to TRBJ2-7; 7 nucleotides agree with TRBD2. The CDR3 is made up of 16 amino acids. V lost 4 bases to trimming and J lost 4 bases; unmatched junction nucleotides: 13. The germline V gene has CDR1 SGHVS and CDR2 FQNEAQ. CDR3 nucleotides: TGTGCCAGCAGCTCAGGCCGTCTAGCGGAGCCTTACGAGCAGTACTTC. As protein: CASSSGRLAEPYEQYF. Full variable domain (outside the CDR3, taken from reference TRBV7-8 and TRBJ2-7): GAGVSQSPRYKVAKRGQDVALRCDPISGHVSLFWYQQALGQGPEFLTYFQNEAQLDKSGLPSDRFFAERPEGSVSTLKIQRTQQEDSAVYLCASSSGRLAEPYEQYFGPGTRLTVT.

The chain uses TRBV19 and TRBJ1-1; maybe TRBD1 (5 bases). The CDR3 has 12 amino acids. From germline, CDR1 is LNHDA and CDR2 SQIVND (reference sequence). With 6 bases removed from V and 4 bases from J, the gap between germline ends came to 9 bases. The CDR3 coding sequence is TGTGCCAGTAGGCTGGGGCCCACTGAAGCTTTCTTT. Amino acids: CASRLGPTEAFF.

The genes are TRBV29-1 and TRBJ2-5, with D maybe TRBD2 (6 bases). This CDR3 is 13 amino acids long. Germline lookup yields CDR1 SQVTM and CDR2 ANQGSEA. V was cut by 7 bases and J by 5 bases, with 17 bases left in between. CDR3 amino acids: CSALVPSDETQYF. In nucleotides, the CDR3 is TGCAGCGCACTCGTCCCTAGCGACGAGACCCAGTACTTC.

This clone has only one observation. This rearrangement joins TRBV25-1 to TRBJ2-1; D might be TRBD2 (6 bases). Trimming pared 5 bases from V and 3 bases from J, leaving 17 bases between. CDR3 size: 16 residues. CDR1 is MGHDK, CDR2 SYGVNS, per germline. CDR3 coding DNA: TGTGCCAGCAGTCCCGCTTTCCAGGGAGGCTACAATGAGCAGTTCTTC. Its protein is CASSPAFQGGYNEQFF.

CDR3 coding DNA: TGTGCCAGCAGCCCTAAAACCCATGGCGGCGAGAACACTGAAGCTTTCTTT. Protein: CASSPKTHGGENTEAFF. The rearrangement joins TRBV7-3 to TRBJ1-1; D remains ambiguous. Germline V gene sequence: CDR1 SGHTA, CDR2 FQGTGA. V was pared by 5 bases and J by 1 base, with 20 bases between. The CDR3 spans 17 residues.

This chain connects TRBV5-1 to TRBJ2-1; tentative D call: TRBD2 (6 bases). This CDR3 contains 14 residues. In germline, CDR1 is SGHRS, CDR2 YFSETQ. Trimming removed 3 bases from V and 4 bases from J, with 11 bases in between. The CDR3 here is CASSSGLRYNEQFF. Here the CDR3 DNA reads TGCGCCAGCAGCTCGGGACTTAGATACAATGAGCAGTTCTTC.

The chain uses TRBV6-5 and TRBJ1-1; 11 positions agree with TRBD1. There are 16 residues in the CDR3. From germline, CDR1 is MNHEY and CDR2 SVGAGI. Germline trimming cut 4 bases from V and 6 bases from J; bases unmatched to any gene: 10. Here the CDR3 DNA reads TGTGCCAGCAGTTTCCGGACAGGGGGCTCGGTCCCTGAAGCTTTCTTT. Translated, it gives CASSFRTGGSVPEAFF.

This rearrangement joins TRBV11-3 to TRBJ2-7, with no clear D. The CDR3 is 10 residues long. Germline lookup yields CDR1 SGHNT and CDR2 YENEEA. Trimming pared 7 bases from V and 3 bases from J, leaving 4 bases between. The CDR3 reads CASNIYEQYF. The DNA for the CDR3 is TGTGCCAGCAACATCTACGAGCAGTACTTC.

The rearrangement joins TRBV28 to TRBJ1-5; TRBD1 matches at 8 bases. CDR1 and CDR2 (germline): MDHEN, SYDVKM. The CDR3 contains 17 residues. V lost 4 bases, J lost 0 bases, and 8 bases stayed unmatched. This CDR3 reads CASSWRARGLSNQPQHF. The CDR3 DNA reads as TGTGCCAGCAGTTGGAGGGCCAGGGGGCTTAGCAATCAGCCCCAGCATTTT.

The CDR3 spells CASTAGAYNEQFF. The CDR3 DNA is TGTGCCAGTACGGCGGGGGCCTACAATGAGCAGTTCTTC. The rearrangement links TRBV19 to TRBJ2-1, with TRBD2 identical over 7 bases. Germline lookup yields CDR1 LNHDA and CDR2 SQIVND (reference sequence). The CDR3 spans 13 residues. Trimming cost V 7 bases and J 2 bases; bases outside gene matches: 2.

This clone was counted a single time. Since a much larger clone is just one base distant, this may be a read error. Other nucleotide sequences in the sample specify the same CDR3. CDR3 DNA: TGCGCCAGCAGCCAAGATAGCGGGAGGGCCCGAATGAACACTGAGGCTTTCTTT. Encoded protein: CASSQDSGRARMNTEAFF. The V and J genes are TRBV4-1 and TRBJ1-1; D gene ambiguous. The length of the CDR3 is 18 residues. Germline CDR1 and CDR2: MGHRA and YSYEKL.

This clone has a handful of counts. This chain uses TRBV18 with TRBJ2-1; TRBD2 matches at 10 bases. There are 18 residues in the CDR3. V was pared by 3 bases and J by 6 bases, with 14 bases of the junction left unmatched. Germline CDR1 reads KGHSH; CDR2 reads LQKENI. The CDR3 DNA sequence: TGTGCCAGCTCACCGCTACCCGGACTAGCGGAAATTCTCAATGAGCAGTTCTTC. This codes for CASSPLPGLAEILNEQFF.

This clone was picked up one time. Here the CDR3 DNA reads TGTGCCAGCAGCTTAGTACAGGGCCCCGGGGAGCTGTTTTTT. It is translated as CASSLVQGPGELFF. This rearrangement joins TRBV7-9 to TRBJ2-2; a weak D match, TRBD1 (6 bases). Germline V CDR1 and CDR2: SEHNR, FQNEAQ (reference sequence). The ends were cut back, 1 base at V and 6 bases at J, with 9 bases in the middle. This CDR3 contains 14 residues.